Listed below are T cell receptor beta chains from one sample, sequenced in a study of blood T cells in healthy people across ages. TCRdb ran MiXCR on the 5' RACE reads and lists one entry per CDR3 protein. The table shows around 1,700,000 distinct CDR3 sequences, with roughly 30% occurring only once. The sequenced material came from blood. The origin of the receptors is a woman between 25 and 40 years old in good health. CDR3s include the opening cysteine and the closing phenylalanine or tryptophan. Fields, in order: V gene, clone size, J gene, CDR3 length, D gene, CDR3 DNA, CDR3 protein. The D gene is left open where the match is weak. Rows may omit the clone size; those that give it use once, few, many or a size class.

>TRBV5-1|few|TRBJ2-3|16|TRBD1
TGCGCCAGCAGCAGGGACAGGGGGACGGTAACAGATACGCAGTATTTT
CASSRDRGTVTDTQYF
>TRBV7-9|-|TRBJ2-1|14|-
TGTGCCAGCAGCTTTGAGACTCGCGGGCGTGAGCAGTTCTTC
CASSFETRGREQFF
>TRBV18|-|TRBJ2-7|16|TRBD2
TGTGCCAGCTCACCTTCGGGAGGCGGGACGACGGGCGAGCAGTACTTC
CASSPSGGGTTGEQYF
>TRBV12-3/TRBV12-4|few|TRBJ2-7|13|-
TGTGCCAGCAGTTCCGAGCGGTACTACGAGCAGTACTTC
CASSSERYYEQYF
>TRBV24-1|few|TRBJ2-3|15|-
TGTGCCACCAGTGATCCGCGGGGCTACACAGATACGCAGTATTTT
CATSDPRGYTDTQYF
>TRBV7-2|few|TRBJ1-6|17|TRBD1
TGTGCCAGCAGCTTAGGGTCAGGCAGGGGGCTGTATTCACCCCTCCACTTT
CASSLGSGRGLYSPLHF
>TRBV28|few|TRBJ1-2|14|-
TGTGCCAGCAGTTTAGGCTCGGGGAAAGGTGGCTACACCTTC
CASSLGSGKGGYTF
>TRBV7-6|-|TRBJ2-7|14|-
TGTGCCGGCAGCTTGGAGGGGGGGCCCGACGAGCAGTACTTC
CAGSLEGGPDEQYF
>TRBV5-1|-|TRBJ1-1|15|TRBD1
TGCGCCAGCAGCTCCGACAGGGGGAGAGACACTGAAGCTTTCTTT
CASSSDRGRDTEAFF
>TRBV30|-|TRBJ1-5|14|-
TGTGCCTGGAGTGTGGGGCAGGGTGATCAGCCCCAGCATTTT
CAWSVGQGDQPQHF
>TRBV6-5|few|TRBJ1-1|14|-
TGTGCCAGCAGGGAGGGGTGGTTGAACACTGAAGCTTTCTTT
CASREGWLNTEAFF
>TRBV6-5|few|TRBJ2-1|14|-
TGTGCCAGTTCTCAGGACTCTTACTACAATGAGCAGTTCTTC
CASSQDSYYNEQFF
>TRBV7-9|-|TRBJ1-1|14|TRBD1
TGTGCCAGCAGCCCACAGGGGGACCTCACTGAAGCTTTCTTT
CASSPQGDLTEAFF
>TRBV12-3/TRBV12-4|-|TRBJ2-2|15|TRBD1
TGTGCCAGCGGCCAGGGGGTAAAGAACACCGGGGAGCTGTTTTTT
CASGQGVKNTGELFF
>TRBV4-2|-|TRBJ2-1|14|TRBD2
TGTGCCAGCAGCTCCCTAGCGGGGCAAGAGACCCAGTTCTTC
CASSSLAGQETQFF
>TRBV12-3/TRBV12-4|-|TRBJ1-3|15|TRBD1
TGTGCCAGCACCACGGGACAGTGGACTGGAAACACCATATATTTT
CASTTGQWTGNTIYF
>TRBV12-3/TRBV12-4|few|TRBJ2-3|15|-
TGTGCCAGCAGTTCAGGTGGGCCCGATTTAGATACGCAGTATTTT
CASSSGGPDLDTQYF
>TRBV5-1|-|TRBJ2-1|17|TRBD1
TGCGCCAGCAGTTCCGGGACAGGGGGCTGGCCCTACAATGAGCAGTTCTTC
CASSSGTGGWPYNEQFF
>TRBV5-4|-|TRBJ2-3|17|TRBD2
TGTGCCAGCAGCTTTCGAGCGGGGGGTCCTAGCACAGATACGCAGTATTTT
CASSFRAGGPSTDTQYF
>TRBV6-6|-|TRBJ1-2|13|-
TGTGCCAGCCGGGTGGATGCGGGCTATGGCTACACCTTC
CASRVDAGYGYTF
>TRBV2|-|TRBJ2-5|14|-
TGTGCCAGCAGTGGGCCGGGGGACCAAGAGACCCAGTACTTC
CASSGPGDQETQYF
>TRBV27|few|TRBJ2-1|16|-
TGTGCCAGCAGTTTCCCCCCAACGAGCCGTCACAATGAGCAGTTCTTC
CASSFPPTSRHNEQFF
>TRBV28|-|TRBJ2-2|16|TRBD1
TGTGCCAGCAGTTTATACACAGGGGGGAACACCGGGGAGCTGTTTTTT
CASSLYTGGNTGELFF
>TRBV6-2/TRBV6-3|-|TRBJ1-1|16|-
TGTGCCAGCAGTTACTCCCTAGGGCCGAGGAACACTGAAGCTTTCTTT
CASSYSLGPRNTEAFF
>TRBV12-3/TRBV12-4|many|TRBJ2-7|15|-
TGTGCCAGCAGTTTAGTCCCAGGGATCCGCTACGAGCAGTACTTC
CASSLVPGIRYEQYF
>TRBV6-6|once|TRBJ2-2|13|-
TGTGCCAGCAGTTCCGCAGATACCGGGGAGCTGTTTTTT
CASSSADTGELFF
>TRBV12-3/TRBV12-4|-|TRBJ2-5|13|TRBD1
TGTGTCGGCAGGGGGACGGAGCAAGAGACCCAGTACTTC
CVGRGTEQETQYF
>TRBV6-5|many|TRBJ2-7|13|TRBD2
TGTGCCAGCAAGCGGGGGGAACCCTACGAGCAGTACTTC
CASKRGEPYEQYF
>TRBV6-6|many|TRBJ2-7|15|TRBD2
TGTGCCAGCAGTTACTCGCCTAGCGGAGCCTACGAGCAGTACTTC
CASSYSPSGAYEQYF
>TRBV4-1|many|TRBJ2-7|16|TRBD2
TGCGCCAGCAGCCAAGTGGAACTAGCGGCTAACTACGAGCAGTACTTC
CASSQVELAANYEQYF
>TRBV20-1|-|TRBJ2-7|14|TRBD2
TGCAGTGCTAGAGATCTAGCTAGCGGGAGGAAGCAGTACTTC
CSARDLASGRKQYF